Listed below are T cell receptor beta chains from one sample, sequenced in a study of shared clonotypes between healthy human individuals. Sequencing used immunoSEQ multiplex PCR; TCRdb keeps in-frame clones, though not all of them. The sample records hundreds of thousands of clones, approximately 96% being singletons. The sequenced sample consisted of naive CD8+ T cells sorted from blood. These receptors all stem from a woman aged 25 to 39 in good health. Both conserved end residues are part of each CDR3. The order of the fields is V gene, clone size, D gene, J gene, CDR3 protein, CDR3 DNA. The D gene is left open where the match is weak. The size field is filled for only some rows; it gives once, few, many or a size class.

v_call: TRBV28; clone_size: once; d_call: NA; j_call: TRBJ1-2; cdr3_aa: CASSLGRINYGYTF; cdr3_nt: TGTGCCAGCAGTTTGGGCAGAATTAACTATGGCTACACCTTC
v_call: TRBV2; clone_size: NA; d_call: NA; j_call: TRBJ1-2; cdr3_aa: CASSEGTGMESYGYTF; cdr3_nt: TGTGCCAGCAGTGAAGGCACAGGGATGGAAAGTTATGGCTACACCTTC
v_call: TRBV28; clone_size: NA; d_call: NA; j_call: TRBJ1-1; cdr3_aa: CASSLTVNTEAFF; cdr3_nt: TGTGCCAGCAGTCTGACGGTGAACACTGAAGCTTTCTTT
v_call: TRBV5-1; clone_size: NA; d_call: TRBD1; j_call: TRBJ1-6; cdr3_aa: CASSFNDRANNSPLHF; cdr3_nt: TGCGCCAGCAGCTTTAACGACAGGGCGAATAATTCACCCCTCCACTTT
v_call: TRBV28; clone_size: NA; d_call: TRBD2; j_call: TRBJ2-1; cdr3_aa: CASTHEIGGSGRPFTYNEQFF; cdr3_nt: TGTGCCAGCACTCATGAGATCGGTGGTAGCGGGAGGCCATTTACCTACAATGAGCAGTTCTTC
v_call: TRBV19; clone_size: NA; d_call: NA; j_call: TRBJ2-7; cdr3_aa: CASSIDGPGHEQYF; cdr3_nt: TGTGCCAGTAGTATAGACGGTCCAGGGCACGAGCAGTACTTC
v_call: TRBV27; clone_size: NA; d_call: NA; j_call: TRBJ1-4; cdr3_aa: CASSLSSPTNEKLFF; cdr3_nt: TGTGCCAGCAGTTTATCATCTCCAACTAATGAAAAACTGTTTTTT
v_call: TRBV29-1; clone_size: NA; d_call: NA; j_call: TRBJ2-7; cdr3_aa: CSVEGSIPYEQYF; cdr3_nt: TGCAGCGTTGAAGGGAGTATTCCTTACGAGCAGTACTTC
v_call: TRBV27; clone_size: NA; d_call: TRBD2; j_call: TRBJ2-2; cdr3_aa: CASSLGLAGGLGLFF; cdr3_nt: TGTGCCAGCAGTCTTGGACTAGCGGGAGGGCTAGGGCTGTTTTTT
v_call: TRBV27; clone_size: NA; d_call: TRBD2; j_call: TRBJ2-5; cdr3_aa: CASSREPSGKETQYF; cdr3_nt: TGTGCCAGCAGCCGTGAGCCTAGCGGGAAAGAGACCCAGTACTTC
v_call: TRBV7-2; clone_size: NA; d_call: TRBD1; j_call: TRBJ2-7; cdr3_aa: CASSFTGGEWYEQYF; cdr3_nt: TGTGCCAGCAGCTTCACAGGGGGCGAGTGGTACGAGCAGTACTTC
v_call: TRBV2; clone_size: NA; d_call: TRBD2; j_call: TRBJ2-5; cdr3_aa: CAGSGAETQYF; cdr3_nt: TGTGCTGGCAGCGGGGCCGAGACCCAGTACTTC
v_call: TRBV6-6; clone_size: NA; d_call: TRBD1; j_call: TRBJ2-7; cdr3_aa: CASSYAGQGYEQYF; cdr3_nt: TGTGCCAGCAGTTACGCCGGACAGGGCTACGAGCAGTACTTC
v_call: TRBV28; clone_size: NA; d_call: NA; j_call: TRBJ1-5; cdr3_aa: CASSTDPNQPQHF; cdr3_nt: TGTGCCAGCAGTACGGATCCCAATCAGCCCCAGCATTTT
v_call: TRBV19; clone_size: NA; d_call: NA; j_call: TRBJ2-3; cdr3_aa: CASSIDRENTQYF; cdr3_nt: TGTGCCAGTAGTATAGATCGAGAGAATACGCAGTATTTT
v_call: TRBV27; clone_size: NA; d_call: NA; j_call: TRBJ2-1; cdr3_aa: CASSFFQYNEQFF; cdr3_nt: TGTGCCAGCAGTTTTTTTCAATACAATGAGCAGTTCTTC
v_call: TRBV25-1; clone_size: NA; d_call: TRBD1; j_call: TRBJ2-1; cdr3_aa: CASSGDRGNYNEQFF; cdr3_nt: TGTGCCAGCAGTGGGGACAGGGGAAACTACAATGAGCAGTTCTTC
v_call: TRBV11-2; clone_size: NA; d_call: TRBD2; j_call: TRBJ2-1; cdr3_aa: CASSLVGGSYNEQFF; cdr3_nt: TGTGCCAGCAGCTTAGTAGGCGGGAGCTACAATGAGCAGTTCTTC
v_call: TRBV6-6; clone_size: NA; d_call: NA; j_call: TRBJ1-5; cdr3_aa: CASSYGPGAGDQPQHF; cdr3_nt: TGTGCCAGCAGTTACGGTCCGGGGGCTGGGGATCAGCCCCAGCATTTT
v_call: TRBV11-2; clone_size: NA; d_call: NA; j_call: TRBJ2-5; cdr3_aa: CASSSPYSGQETQYF; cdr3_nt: TGTGCCAGCAGCTCCCCGTATAGCGGACAAGAGACCCAGTACTTC
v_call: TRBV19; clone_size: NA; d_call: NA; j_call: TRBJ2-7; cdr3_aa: CASSPRTDTYEQYF; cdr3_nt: TGTGCCAGTAGTCCCCGGACAGACACCTACGAGCAGTACTTC
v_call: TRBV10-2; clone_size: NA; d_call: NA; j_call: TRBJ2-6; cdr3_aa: CASKRQGISGANVLTF; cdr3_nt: TGCGCCAGCAAGCGTCAGGGGATAAGTGGGGCCAACGTCCTGACTTTC
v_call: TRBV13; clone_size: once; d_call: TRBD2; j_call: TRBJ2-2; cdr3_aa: CASSPGTSGSTGELFF; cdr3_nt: TGTGCCAGCAGCCCCGGGACTAGCGGGAGTACCGGGGAGCTGTTTTTT
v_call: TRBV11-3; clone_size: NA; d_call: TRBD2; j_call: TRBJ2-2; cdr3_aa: CASSLSASGFPPGELFF; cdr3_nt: TGTGCCAGCAGCTTATCGGCTAGCGGGTTTCCCCCCGGGGAGCTGTTTTTT
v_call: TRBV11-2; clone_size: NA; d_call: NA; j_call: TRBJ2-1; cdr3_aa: CASSLFRGDEQFF; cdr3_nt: TGTGCCAGCAGCTTATTTCGAGGGGATGAGCAGTTCTTC
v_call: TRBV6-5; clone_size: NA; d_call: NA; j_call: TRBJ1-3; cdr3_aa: CASSYLNTIYF; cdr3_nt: TGTGCCAGCAGTTACTTAAACACCATATATTTT